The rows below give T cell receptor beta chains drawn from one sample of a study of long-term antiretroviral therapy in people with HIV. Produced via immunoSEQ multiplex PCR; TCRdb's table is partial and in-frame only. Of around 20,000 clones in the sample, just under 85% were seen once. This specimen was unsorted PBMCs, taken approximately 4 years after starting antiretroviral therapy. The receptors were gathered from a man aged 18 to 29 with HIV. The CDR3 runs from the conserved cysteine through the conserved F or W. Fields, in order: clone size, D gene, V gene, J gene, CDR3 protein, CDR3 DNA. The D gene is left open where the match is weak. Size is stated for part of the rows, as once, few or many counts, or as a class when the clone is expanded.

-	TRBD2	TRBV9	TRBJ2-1	CASSPQTGTSHPEQFF	TGTGCCAGCAGCCCACAGACAGGGACTAGCCATCCTGAGCAGTTCTTC
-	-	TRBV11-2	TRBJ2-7	CASSLTANSYEQYF	TGTGCCAGCAGCTTAACAGCAAACTCCTACGAGCAGTACTTC
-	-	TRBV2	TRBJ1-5	CASSVRGYSNQPQHF	TGTGCCAGCAGTGTTAGGGGTTATAGCAATCAGCCCCAGCATTTT
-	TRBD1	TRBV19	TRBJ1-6	CASSTWTGSYNSPLHF	TGTGCCAGTAGTACCTGGACAGGGTCCTATAATTCACCCCTCCACTTT
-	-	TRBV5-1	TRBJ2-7	CASSFDRSYEQYF	TGCGCCAGCAGCTTCGACAGGTCTTACGAGCAGTACTTC
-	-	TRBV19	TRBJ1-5	CASRTGQMKQPQHF	TGTGCCAGTAGAACCGGCCAAATGAAACAGCCCCAGCATTTT
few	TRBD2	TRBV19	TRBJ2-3	CASSLAGRTDTQYF	TGTGCCAGTAGTCTAGCGGGGAGGACAGATACGCAGTATTTT
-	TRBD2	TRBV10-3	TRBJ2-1	CAIMPQSGGYNEQFF	TGTGCCATCATGCCCCAGAGCGGGGGGTACAATGAGCAGTTCTTC
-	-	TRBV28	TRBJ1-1	CASSLFGNTEAFF	TGTGCCAGCAGTTTATTTGGGAACACTGAAGCTTTCTTT
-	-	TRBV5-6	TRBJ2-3	CASSLGGSTDTQYF	TGTGCCAGCAGCTTGGGGGGGAGCACAGATACGCAGTATTTT
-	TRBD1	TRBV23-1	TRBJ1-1	CASRNTDGPGQSNTEAFF	TGCGCCAGCAGAAACACAGATGGTCCGGGACAGTCGAACACTGAAGCTTTCTTT
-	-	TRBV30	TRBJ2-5	CAWSGKGLMGTQYF	TGTGCCTGGAGTGGAAAGGGACTCATGGGGACCCAGTACTTC
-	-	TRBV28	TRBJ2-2	CASSGNTGELFF	TGTGCCAGCAGCGGGAACACCGGGGAGCTGTTTTTT
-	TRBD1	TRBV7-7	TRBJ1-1	CASSLRTGLEAFF	TGTGCTAGCAGCTTAAGGACAGGACTTGAAGCTTTCTTT
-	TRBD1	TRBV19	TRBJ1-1	CASKDRATSNTEAFF	TGTGCCAGTAAGGACAGGGCCACTTCGAACACTGAAGCTTTCTTT
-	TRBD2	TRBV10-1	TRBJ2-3	CASSESRTSGGPTDTQYF	TGCGCCAGCAGTGAGTCGAGGACTAGCGGGGGCCCCACAGATACGCAGTATTTT
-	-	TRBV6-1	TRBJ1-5	CASSEGGGGNQPQHF	TGTGCCAGCAGTGAGGGGGGAGGAGGCAATCAGCCCCAGCATTTT
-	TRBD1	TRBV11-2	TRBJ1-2	CASSQGDRSNYGYTF	TGTGCCAGCAGCCAAGGGGACAGATCTAACTATGGCTACACCTTC
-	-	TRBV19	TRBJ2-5	CASSPGSQETQYF	TGTGCCAGTAGCCCGGGATCACAAGAGACCCAGTACTTC
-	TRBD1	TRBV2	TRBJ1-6	CASSYRGGENSPLHF	TGTGCCAGCAGTTACAGGGGGGGAGAAAATTCACCCCTCCACTTT
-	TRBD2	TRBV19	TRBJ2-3	CASSMDRTSGGYTDTQYF	TGTGCCAGTAGTATGGATCGGACTAGCGGGGGGTACACAGATACGCAGTATTTT
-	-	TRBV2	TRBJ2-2	CASSDIRVRPNTGELFF	TGTGCCAGCAGTGACATTAGAGTCAGACCGAACACCGGGGAGCTGTTTTTT